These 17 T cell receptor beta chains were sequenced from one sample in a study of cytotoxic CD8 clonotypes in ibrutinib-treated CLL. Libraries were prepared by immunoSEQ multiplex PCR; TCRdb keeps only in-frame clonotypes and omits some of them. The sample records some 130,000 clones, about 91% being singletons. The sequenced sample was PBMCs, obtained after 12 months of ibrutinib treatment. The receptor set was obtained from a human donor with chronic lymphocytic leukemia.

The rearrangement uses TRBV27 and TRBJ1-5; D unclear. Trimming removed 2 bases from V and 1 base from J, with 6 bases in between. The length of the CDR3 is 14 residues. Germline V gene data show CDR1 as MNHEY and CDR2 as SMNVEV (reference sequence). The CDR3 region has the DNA TGTGCCAGCAGTTTACGACCGAGCAATCAGCCCCAGCATTTT. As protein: CASSLRPSNQPQHF.

CDR3 coding DNA: TGTGCCAGCTCACCAGGGCCCGGGACATCCACCGGGGAGCTGTTTTTT. As protein: CASSPGPGTSTGELFF. The V gene is TRBV18, the J gene TRBJ2-2, with D maybe TRBD1 (6 bases). Germline CDR1 is KGHSH and CDR2 is LQKENI. V was trimmed by 2 bases and J by 4 bases, leaving 14 bases between them. The CDR3 spans 16 residues.

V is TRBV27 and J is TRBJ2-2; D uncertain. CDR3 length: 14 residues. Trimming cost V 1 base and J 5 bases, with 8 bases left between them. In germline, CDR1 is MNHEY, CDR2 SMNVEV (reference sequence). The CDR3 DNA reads TGTGCCAGCAGTTTATTGTTGGGAACCGGGGAGCTGTTTTTT. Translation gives CASSLLLGTGELFF.

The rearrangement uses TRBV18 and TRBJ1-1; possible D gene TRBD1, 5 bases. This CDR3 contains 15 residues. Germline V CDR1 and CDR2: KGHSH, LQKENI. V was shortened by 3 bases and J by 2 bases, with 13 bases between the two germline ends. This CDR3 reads CASSPLGGTNTEAFF. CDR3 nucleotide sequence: TGTGCCAGCTCACCTTTGGGGGGGACTAACACTGAAGCTTTCTTT.

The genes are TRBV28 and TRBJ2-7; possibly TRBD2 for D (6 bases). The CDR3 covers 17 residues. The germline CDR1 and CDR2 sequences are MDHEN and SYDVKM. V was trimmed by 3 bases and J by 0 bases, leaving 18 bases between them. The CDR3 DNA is TGTGCCAGCAGTTTTCTCCTAGCGAACCATCTCTCCTACGAGCAGTACTTC. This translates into CASSFLLANHLSYEQYF.

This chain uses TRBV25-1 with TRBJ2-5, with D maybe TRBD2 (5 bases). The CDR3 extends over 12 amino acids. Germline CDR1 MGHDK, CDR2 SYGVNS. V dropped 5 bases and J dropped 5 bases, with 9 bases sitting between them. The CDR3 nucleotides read TGTGCCAGCAGTCACCGGGGTGAGACCCAGTACTTC. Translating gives CASSHRGETQYF. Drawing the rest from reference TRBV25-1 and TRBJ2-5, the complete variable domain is EADIYQTPRYLVIGTGKKITLECSQTMGHDKMYWYQQDPGMELHLIHYSYGVNSTEKGDLSSESTVSRIRTEHFPLTLESARPSHTSQYLCASSHRGETQYFGPGTRLLVL.

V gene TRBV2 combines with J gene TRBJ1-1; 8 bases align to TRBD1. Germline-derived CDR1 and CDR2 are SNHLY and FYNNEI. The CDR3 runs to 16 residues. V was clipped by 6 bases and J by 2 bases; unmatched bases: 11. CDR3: CASSLIRTGSNTEAFF. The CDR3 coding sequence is TGTGCCAGCAGCCTCATACGGACAGGGTCAAACACTGAAGCTTTCTTT.

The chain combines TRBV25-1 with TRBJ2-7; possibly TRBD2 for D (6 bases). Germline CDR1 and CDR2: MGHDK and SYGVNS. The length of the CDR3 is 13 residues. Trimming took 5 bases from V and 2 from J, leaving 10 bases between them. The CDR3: CASSLSGAYEQYF. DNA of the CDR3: TGTGCCAGCAGTCTTTCGGGGGCCTACGAGCAGTACTTC.

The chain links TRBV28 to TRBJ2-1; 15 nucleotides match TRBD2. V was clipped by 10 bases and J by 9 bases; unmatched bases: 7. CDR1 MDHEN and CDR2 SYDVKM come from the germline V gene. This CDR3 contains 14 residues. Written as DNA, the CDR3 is TGTGCCACCTTGGGACTAGCGGGAGGAGGTGAGCAGTTCTTC. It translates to CATLGLAGGGEQFF.

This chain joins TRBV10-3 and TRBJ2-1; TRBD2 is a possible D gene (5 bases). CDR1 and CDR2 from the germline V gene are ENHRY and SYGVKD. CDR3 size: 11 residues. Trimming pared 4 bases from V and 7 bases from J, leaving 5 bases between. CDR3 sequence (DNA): TGTGCCATCAGTGCGGGGAATGAGCAGTTCTTC. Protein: CAISAGNEQFF.

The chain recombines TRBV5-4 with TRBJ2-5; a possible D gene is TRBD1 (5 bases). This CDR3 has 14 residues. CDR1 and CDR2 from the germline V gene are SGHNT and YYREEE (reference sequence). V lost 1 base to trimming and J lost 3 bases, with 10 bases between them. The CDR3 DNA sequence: TGTGCCAGCAGCTTGCGACAGATCGAAGAGACCCAGTACTTC. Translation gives CASSLRQIEETQYF.

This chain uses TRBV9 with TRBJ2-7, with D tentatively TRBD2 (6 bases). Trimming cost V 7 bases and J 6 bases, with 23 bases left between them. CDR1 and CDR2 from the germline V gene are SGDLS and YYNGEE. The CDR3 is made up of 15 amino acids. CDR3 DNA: TGTGCCAGCGGGCGTTTGACTAGTCTTTTAGGCGAGCAGTACTTC. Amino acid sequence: CASGRLTSLLGEQYF.

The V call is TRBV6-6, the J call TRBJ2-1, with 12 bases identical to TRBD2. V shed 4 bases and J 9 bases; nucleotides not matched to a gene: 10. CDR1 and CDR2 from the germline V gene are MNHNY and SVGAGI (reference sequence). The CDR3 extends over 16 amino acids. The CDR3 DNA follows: TGTGCCAGCAGTTTAACGACTAGCGGGAGTTTCCCTGAGCAGTTCTTC. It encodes CASSLTTSGSFPEQFF.

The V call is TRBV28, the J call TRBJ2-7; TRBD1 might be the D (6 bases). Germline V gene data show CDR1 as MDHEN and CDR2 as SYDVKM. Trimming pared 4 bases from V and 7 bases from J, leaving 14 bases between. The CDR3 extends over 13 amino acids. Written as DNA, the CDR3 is TGTGCCAGCAGTTCCCTCAGGGGCGATGAGCAGTACTTC. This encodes CASSSLRGDEQYF.

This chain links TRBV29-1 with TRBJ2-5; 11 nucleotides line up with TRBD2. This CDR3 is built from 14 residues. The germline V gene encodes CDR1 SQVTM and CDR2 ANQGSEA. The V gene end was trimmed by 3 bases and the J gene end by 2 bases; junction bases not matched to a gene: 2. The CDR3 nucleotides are TGCAGCGTTGAGGGACTAGCGGAACAAGAGACCCAGTACTTC. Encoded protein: CSVEGLAEQETQYF.

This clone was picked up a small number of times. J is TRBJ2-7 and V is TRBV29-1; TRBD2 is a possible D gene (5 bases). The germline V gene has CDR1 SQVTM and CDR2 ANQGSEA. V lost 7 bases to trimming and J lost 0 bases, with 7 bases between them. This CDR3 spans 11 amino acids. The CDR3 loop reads CSGRSSYEQYF. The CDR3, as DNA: TGCAGCGGGAGGAGCTCCTACGAGCAGTACTTC.

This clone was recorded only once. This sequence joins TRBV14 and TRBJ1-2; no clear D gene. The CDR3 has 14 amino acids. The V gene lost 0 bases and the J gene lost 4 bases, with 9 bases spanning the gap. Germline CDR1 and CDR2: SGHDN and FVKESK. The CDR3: CASSQESFLYGYTF. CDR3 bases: TGTGCCAGCAGCCAAGAAAGCTTCCTCTATGGCTACACCTTC.